The 3 T cell receptor beta chains in this list originate from one sample, sequenced in a study of shared clonotypes between healthy human individuals. The assay was immunoSEQ multiplex PCR, and TCRdb's table has in-frame clones only and misses some. The repertoire holds approximately 2,200,000 clones, with about 93% as singletons. Naive CD8 cells lacked CD45RO and underwent positive selection for CCR7, leaving out terminally differentiated effector memory CD45RA+ cells. The sample consisted of naive CD8+ T cells from PBMCs. The source of these receptors is a man younger than 30 in good health. Some clones in this sample may be carry-over from other donors' samples.

The chain links TRBV18 to TRBJ2-1, with 9 bases identical to TRBD1. The germline CDR1 and CDR2 sequences are KGHSH and LQKENI. The V gene end was trimmed by 3 bases and the J gene end by 5 bases; junction bases not matched to a gene: 5. The CDR3 has 15 amino acids. CDR3 in DNA: TGTGCCAGCTCACCCTCGGGACAGGGACACAATGAGCAGTTCTTC. Translation gives CASSPSGQGHNEQFF.

The V and J genes are TRBV9 and TRBJ1-1; D not certain. Deletions cut 5 bases from V and 2 bases from J, with 13 bases between. The CDR3 consists of 14 residues. Germline V gives CDR1 SGDLS, CDR2 YYNGEE. The CDR3 bases are TGTGCCAGCAGAGGACCGGCAGCAAACACTGAAGCTTTCTTT. Encoded protein: CASRGPAANTEAFF.

The V and J genes are TRBV5-1 and TRBJ2-7, with TRBD2 identical over 11 bases. Trimming removed 4 bases from V and 2 bases from J; junction bases left unmatched: 8. Germline V gene sequence: CDR1 SGHRS, CDR2 YFSETQ. This CDR3 is 16 amino acids long. In DNA form, the CDR3 reads TGCGCCAGCAGCCCCGGACTAGCGGGTTTCCCCTACGAGCAGTACTTC. It encodes CASSPGLAGFPYEQYF.